This T cell receptor beta chain was observed in a study of a mutant IDH1 vaccine in newly diagnosed glioma. Note on this clone: Its antigen is unknown.

This CDR3 has 14 amino acids. The germline gives CDR1 SGHNT, CDR2 YYREEE (reference sequence). After removal of 4 bases from V and 6 bases from J, the junction contained 7 bases not matched to a gene. Some clones are missing from TCRdb's copy, which holds only in-frame ones; the method was immunoSEQ multiplex PCR. The sample shows some 32,000 clones, over 85% of them seen only once. Regarding time point: week 47, end of study. What each vaccine dose contained was 300 ug of mutant IDH1 20-mer peptide, accompanied by topical imiquimod. The astrocytomas were IDH1-mutant, ATRX-negative, and WHO grade 3 or 4. Findings and caveats of the study: Shifts in the top peripheral T cell clonotypes seemed unrelated to pseudoprogression.

The TCR comes from a man aged 35-49 years with glioma. The gene calls are TRBV5-4 and TRBJ1-1; 9 bases fit TRBD1. The sequencing used PBMCs, collected from a glioma patient whose treatment included an IDH1 peptide vaccine. The CDR3 DNA reads as TGTGCCAGCAGCCGTGACAGGGGGGCGGCTGAAGCTTTCTTT. The encoded protein is CASSRDRGAAEAFF.